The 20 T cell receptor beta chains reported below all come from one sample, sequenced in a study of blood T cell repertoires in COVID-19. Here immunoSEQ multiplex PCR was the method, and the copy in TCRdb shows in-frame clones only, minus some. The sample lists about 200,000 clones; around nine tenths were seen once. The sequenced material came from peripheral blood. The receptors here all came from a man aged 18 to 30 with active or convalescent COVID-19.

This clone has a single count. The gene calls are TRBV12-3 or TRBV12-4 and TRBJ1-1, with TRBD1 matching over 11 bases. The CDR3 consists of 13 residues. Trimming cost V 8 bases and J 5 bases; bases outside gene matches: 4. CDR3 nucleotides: TGTGCCAGCCGGGACAGGGGGTGGACTGAAGCTTTCTTT. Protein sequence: CASRDRGWTEAFF.

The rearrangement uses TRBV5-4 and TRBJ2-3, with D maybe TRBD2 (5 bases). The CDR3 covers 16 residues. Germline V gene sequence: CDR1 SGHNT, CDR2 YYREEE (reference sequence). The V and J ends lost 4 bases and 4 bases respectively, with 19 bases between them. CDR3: CASSRVARAPPDTQYF. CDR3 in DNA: TGTGCCAGCAGCCGGGTGGCGAGGGCCCCCCCAGATACGCAGTATTTT.

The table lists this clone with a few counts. Written as DNA, the CDR3 is TGTGCCTGGGGGACAGGGAGGTCATATAGCAATCAGCCCCAGCATTTT. Its protein product is CAWGTGRSYSNQPQHF. The chain links TRBV30 to TRBJ1-5; TRBD1 matches 9 bases. Per the germline V gene, CDR1 is GTSNPN and CDR2 is SVGIG (reference sequence). V lost 5 bases to trimming and J lost 0 bases; unmatched junction nucleotides: 8. This CDR3 region has 16 residues.

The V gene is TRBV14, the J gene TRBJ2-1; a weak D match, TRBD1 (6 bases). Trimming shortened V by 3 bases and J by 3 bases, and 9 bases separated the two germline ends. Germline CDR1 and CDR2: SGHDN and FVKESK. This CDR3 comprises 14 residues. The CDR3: CASSQVRGYNEQFF. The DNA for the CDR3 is TGTGCCAGCAGCCAGGTCAGGGGCTACAATGAGCAGTTCTTC.

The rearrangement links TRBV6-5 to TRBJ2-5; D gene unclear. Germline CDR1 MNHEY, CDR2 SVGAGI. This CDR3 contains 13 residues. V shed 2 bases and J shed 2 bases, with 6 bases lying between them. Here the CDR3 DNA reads TGTGCCAGCAGTTACGAGTTTCAAGAGACCCAGTACTTC. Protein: CASSYEFQETQYF.

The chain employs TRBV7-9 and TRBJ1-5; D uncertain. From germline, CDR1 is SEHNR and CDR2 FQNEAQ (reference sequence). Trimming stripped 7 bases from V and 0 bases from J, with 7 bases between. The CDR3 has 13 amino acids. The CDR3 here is CASMRDSNQPQHF. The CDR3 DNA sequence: TGTGCCAGCATGAGGGATAGCAATCAGCCCCAGCATTTT.

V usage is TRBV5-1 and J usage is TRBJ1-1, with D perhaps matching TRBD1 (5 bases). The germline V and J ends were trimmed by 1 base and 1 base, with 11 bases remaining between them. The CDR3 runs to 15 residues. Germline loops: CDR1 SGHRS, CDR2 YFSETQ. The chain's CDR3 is CASSLWGDGNTEAFF. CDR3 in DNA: TGCGCCAGCAGCTTGTGGGGGGACGGGAACACTGAAGCTTTCTTT.

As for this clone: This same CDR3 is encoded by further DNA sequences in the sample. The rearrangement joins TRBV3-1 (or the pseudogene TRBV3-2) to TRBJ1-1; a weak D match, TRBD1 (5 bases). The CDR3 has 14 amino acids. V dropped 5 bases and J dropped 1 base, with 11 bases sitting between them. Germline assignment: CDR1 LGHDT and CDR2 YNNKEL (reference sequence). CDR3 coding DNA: TGTGCCAGCAGCTCTGACAGTCGGAACACTGAAGCTTTCTTT. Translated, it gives CASSSDSRNTEAFF.

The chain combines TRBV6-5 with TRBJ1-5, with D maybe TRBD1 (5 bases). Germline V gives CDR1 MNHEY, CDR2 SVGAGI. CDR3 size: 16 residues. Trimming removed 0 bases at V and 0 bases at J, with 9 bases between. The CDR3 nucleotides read TGTGCCAGCAGTTACTCGACAGAACCTAGCAATCAGCCCCAGCATTTT. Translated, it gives CASSYSTEPSNQPQHF.

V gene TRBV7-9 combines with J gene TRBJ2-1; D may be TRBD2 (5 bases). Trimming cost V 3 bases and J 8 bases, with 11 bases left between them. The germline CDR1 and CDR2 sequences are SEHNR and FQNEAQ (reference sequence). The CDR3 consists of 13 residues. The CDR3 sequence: CASSLEGGDEQFF. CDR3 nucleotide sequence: TGTGCCAGCAGCTTGGAAGGAGGCGATGAGCAGTTCTTC.

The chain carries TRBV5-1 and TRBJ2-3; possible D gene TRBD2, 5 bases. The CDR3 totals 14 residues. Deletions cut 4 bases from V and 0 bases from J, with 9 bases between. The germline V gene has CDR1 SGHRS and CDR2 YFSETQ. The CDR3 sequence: CASSRRTSTDTQYF. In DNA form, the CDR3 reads TGCGCCAGCAGCCGCCGGACTAGCACAGATACGCAGTATTTT.

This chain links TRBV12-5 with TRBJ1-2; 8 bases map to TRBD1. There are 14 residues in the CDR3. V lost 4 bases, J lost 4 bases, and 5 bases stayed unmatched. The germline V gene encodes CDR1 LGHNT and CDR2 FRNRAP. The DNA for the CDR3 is TGTGCTAGTGGTTCCGGGACAGGTCCCTATGGCTACACCTTC. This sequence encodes CASGSGTGPYGYTF.

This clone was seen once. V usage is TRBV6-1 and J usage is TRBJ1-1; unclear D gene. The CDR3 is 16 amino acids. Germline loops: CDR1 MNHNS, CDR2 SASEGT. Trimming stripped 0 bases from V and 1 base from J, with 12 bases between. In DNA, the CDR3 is TGTGCCAGCAGTGAAGCTTTCGGCGGAGAGAACACTGAAGCTTTCTTT. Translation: CASSEAFGGENTEAFF.

CDR3 sequence (DNA): TGTGCCAGCGTTCTAAACGCGGGGAACACTGAAGCTTTCTTT. This translates into CASVLNAGNTEAFF. V is TRBV7-9 and J is TRBJ1-1; D gene unclear. The CDR3 runs to 14 residues. The V end was cut by 8 bases, the J end by 1 base, with 14 bases between. Germline CDR1 is SEHNR and CDR2 is FQNEAQ (reference sequence).

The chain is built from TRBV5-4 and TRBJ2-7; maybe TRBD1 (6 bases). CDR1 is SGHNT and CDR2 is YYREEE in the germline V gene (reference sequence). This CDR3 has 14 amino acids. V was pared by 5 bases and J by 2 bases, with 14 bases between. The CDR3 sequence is CASSLKGDTYEQYF. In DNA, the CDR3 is TGTGCCAGCAGTTTGAAGGGGGATACCTACGAGCAGTACTTC.

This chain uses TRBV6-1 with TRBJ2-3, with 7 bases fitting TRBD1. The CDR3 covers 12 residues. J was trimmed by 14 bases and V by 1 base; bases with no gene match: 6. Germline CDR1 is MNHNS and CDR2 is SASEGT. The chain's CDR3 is CASSEGTGVRYF. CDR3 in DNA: TGTGCCAGCAGTGAAGGAACAGGGGTGCGGTATTTT.

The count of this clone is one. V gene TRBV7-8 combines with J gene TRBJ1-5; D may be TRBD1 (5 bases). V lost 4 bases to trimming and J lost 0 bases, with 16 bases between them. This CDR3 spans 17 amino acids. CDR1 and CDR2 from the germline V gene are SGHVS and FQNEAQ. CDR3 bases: TGTGCCAGCAGCTCAGGCTCTGGGGGGTATAGCAATCAGCCCCAGCATTTT. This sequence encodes CASSSGSGGYSNQPQHF.

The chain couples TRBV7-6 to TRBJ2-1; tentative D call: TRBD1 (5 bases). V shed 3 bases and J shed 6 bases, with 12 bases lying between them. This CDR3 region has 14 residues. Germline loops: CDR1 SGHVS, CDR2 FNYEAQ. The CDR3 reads CASSFQTGFNEQFF. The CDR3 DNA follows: TGTGCCAGCAGCTTCCAAACAGGCTTCAATGAGCAGTTCTTC.

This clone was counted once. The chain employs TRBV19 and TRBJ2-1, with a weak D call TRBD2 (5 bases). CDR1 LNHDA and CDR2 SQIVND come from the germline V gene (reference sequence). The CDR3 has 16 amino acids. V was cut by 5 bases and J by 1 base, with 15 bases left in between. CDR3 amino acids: CASSAAGGRSYNEQFF. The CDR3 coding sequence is TGTGCCAGTAGTGCGGCGGGCGGAAGGTCCTACAATGAGCAGTTCTTC.

Here the CDR3 reads CASSLEARWLETQYF. The DNA for the CDR3 is TGTGCCAGCAGCTTAGAGGCCAGGTGGTTGGAGACCCAGTACTTC. This sequence joins TRBV7-9 and TRBJ2-5; D is unresolved. The CDR3 spans 15 residues. V was pared by 1 base and J by 5 bases, with 14 bases between. In germline, CDR1 is SEHNR, CDR2 FQNEAQ (reference sequence).